The 27 T cell receptor beta chains below come from one sample, sequenced in a study of blood T cell repertoires in COVID-19. Libraries were prepared by immunoSEQ multiplex PCR; TCRdb keeps only in-frame clonotypes and omits some of them. Seen here are 90,000 to 120,000 clones, approximately 88% observed once, and the top ten hold approximately 4.4%. The sequencing input was peripheral blood. Receptors were obtained from a human donor in a cohort sampled during active COVID-19.

The table lists this clone with a count of one. This rearrangement joins TRBV5-1 to TRBJ2-7, with TRBD2 matching 13 bases. This CDR3 is built from 14 residues. V lost 4 bases to trimming and J lost 5 bases; unmatched junction nucleotides: 3. The V gene's germline CDR1 is SGHRS and CDR2 YFSETQ. CDR3 amino acids: CASSGLAGADEQYF. Written as DNA, the CDR3 is TGCGCCAGCAGCGGACTAGCGGGAGCGGACGAGCAGTACTTC.

The chain carries TRBV19 and TRBJ1-5, with D possibly TRBD1 on 5 matching bases. Trimming cost V 6 bases and J 3 bases, with 21 bases left between them. This CDR3 is 17 amino acids long. Looked up from germline, CDR1 is LNHDA and CDR2 is SQIVND (reference sequence). The CDR3 region is CASRNALGQWDNQPQHF. The CDR3 nucleotides are TGTGCCAGTAGGAATGCTTTGGGGCAGTGGGACAATCAGCCCCAGCATTTT.

This chain uses TRBV3-1 (or the pseudogene TRBV3-2) with TRBJ1-2; D might be TRBD1 (5 bases). Trimming took off 2 bases at V and 0 bases at J, with 13 bases between the two ends. Germline CDR1 LGHDT, CDR2 YNNKEL (reference sequence). This CDR3 comprises 16 residues. CDR3 region: CASSQMGGNSNYGYTF. The CDR3 DNA follows: TGTGCCAGCAGCCAAATGGGGGGGAACTCTAACTATGGCTACACCTTC.

The rearrangement joins TRBV6-5 to TRBJ1-2; unclear D gene. Germline CDR1 MNHEY, CDR2 SVGAGI. V was clipped by 2 bases and J by 0 bases, with 10 bases between them. This CDR3 has 15 amino acids. This CDR3 reads CASSYTRGANYGYTF. In DNA, the CDR3 is TGTGCCAGCAGTTACACCCGAGGAGCTAACTATGGCTACACCTTC.

The chain employs TRBV7-2 and TRBJ2-5; D perhaps matches TRBD2 (6 bases). In germline, CDR1 is SGHTA, CDR2 FQGNSA. CDR3 length equals 15 residues. V shed 3 bases and J shed 5 bases, with 16 bases lying between them. The CDR3 sequence: CASSLLWGVTETQYF. The CDR3 bases are TGTGCCAGCAGCTTGCTTTGGGGGGTAACGGAGACCCAGTACTTC.

The chain has TRBV3-1 (or the pseudogene TRBV3-2) and TRBJ1-1; weak D call: TRBD1 (6 bases). This CDR3 has 14 amino acids. Germline CDR1 and CDR2: LGHDT and YNNKEL (reference sequence). V was clipped by 5 bases and J by 1 base, with 11 bases between them. Written as DNA, the CDR3 is TGTGCCAGCAGCGATATAGGGGGGAACACTGAAGCTTTCTTT. Translated, it gives CASSDIGGNTEAFF.

The chain is built from TRBV5-1 and TRBJ1-2, with a possible D match to TRBD1 (5 bases). Between the trimmed V and J ends, which lost 6 bases and 4 bases, there was a span of 16 bases. The CDR3 covers 14 residues. Germline V gene lookup returns CDR1 SGHRS and CDR2 YFSETQ. The CDR3 reads CASTGDGGTYGYTF. CDR3 in DNA: TGCGCCAGCACAGGTGACGGGGGGACCTATGGCTACACCTTC.

This sequence joins TRBV20-1 and TRBJ1-6; 7 nucleotides match TRBD1. The CDR3 is 17 amino acids. The V gene's germline CDR1 is DFQATT and CDR2 SNEGSKA (reference sequence). The V and J ends lost 3 bases and 0 bases, in that order; junction bases with no gene match: 8. The DNA for the CDR3 is TGCAGTGCTAGTACAGGGGCCAGGAGCTCCTATAATTCACCCCTCCACTTT. This gives the protein CSASTGARSSYNSPLHF.

This rearrangement joins TRBV15 to TRBJ1-6, with TRBD1 matching over 8 bases. The ends lost 3 bases at V and 4 bases at J; junction bases unmatched: 2. The V gene's germline CDR1 is LNHNV and CDR2 YYDKDF (reference sequence). The CDR3 has 15 residues. In DNA, the CDR3 is TGTGCCACCAGCAGCAGACAGGGGTATAATTCACCCCTCCACTTT. Its protein is CATSSRQGYNSPLHF.

The rearrangement uses TRBV30 and TRBJ2-6; the D is unclear. Per germline, CDR1 GTSNPN and CDR2 SVGIG (reference sequence). This CDR3 has 14 amino acids. The V and J ends lost 4 bases and 0 bases respectively, with 7 bases between them. CDR3: CAWIRNSGANVLTF. In DNA form, the CDR3 reads TGTGCCTGGATTAGAAACTCTGGGGCCAACGTCCTGACTTTC.

The chain employs TRBV25-1 and TRBJ1-1; D is possibly TRBD1 (6 bases). The V and J ends lost 7 bases and 1 base respectively, with 10 bases between them. Germline assignment: CDR1 MGHDK and CDR2 SYGVNS. The CDR3 runs to 13 residues. This CDR3 is CASKGVGNTEAFF. The CDR3 nucleotides read TGTGCCAGCAAGGGGGTAGGGAACACTGAAGCTTTCTTT. The full variable domain, completed using reference TRBV25-1 and TRBJ1-1, is EADIYQTPRYLVIGTGKKITLECSQTMGHDKMYWYQQDPGMELHLIHYSYGVNSTEKGDLSSESTVSRIRTEHFPLTLESARPSHTSQYLCASKGVGNTEAFFGQGTRLTVV.

The chain links TRBV27 to TRBJ1-2; 9 bases match TRBD1. Germline V gene lookup returns CDR1 MNHEY and CDR2 SMNVEV (reference sequence). The CDR3 contains 16 residues. With 5 bases clipped from V and 5 bases from J, the junction kept 12 bases outside the gene matches. The CDR3 reads CASSPDRGRFEYGYTF. CDR3 in DNA: TGTGCCAGCAGTCCAGACAGGGGGAGGTTTGAATATGGCTACACCTTC.

The J gene is TRBJ2-3, the V gene TRBV6-2 or TRBV6-3; D unclear. Germline values: CDR1 MNHEY, CDR2 SVGEGT. The CDR3 runs 14 residues. V gave up 0 bases and J gave up 5 bases, with 9 bases separating them. Here the CDR3 DNA reads TGTGCCAGCAGTTACTCGATGGCTGGAGATACGCAGTATTTT. This gives the protein CASSYSMAGDTQYF.

DNA of the CDR3: TGTGCCAGCAGCTCTCCCCAGGGTTCAGATACGCAGTATTTT. Protein: CASSSPQGSDTQYF. V usage is TRBV3-1 (or the pseudogene TRBV3-2) and J usage is TRBJ2-3; a weak D match, TRBD1 (5 bases). Germline V CDR1 and CDR2: LGHDT, YNNKEL (reference sequence). V lost 5 bases and J lost 4, with 13 bases in between. The CDR3 runs to 14 residues.

The chain links TRBV27 to TRBJ1-2; 7 bases are shared with TRBD1. This CDR3 has 13 residues. Trimming took 6 bases from V and 3 from J; bases not matched to a gene: 4. Germline CDR1 reads MNHEY; CDR2 reads SMNVEV (reference sequence). CDR3 sequence: CASRLTGDYGYTF. DNA for the CDR3: TGTGCCAGCAGGCTCACAGGGGACTATGGCTACACCTTC.

The chain employs TRBV30 and TRBJ1-3, with D hard to call. This CDR3 spans 14 amino acids. Germline V CDR1 and CDR2: GTSNPN, SVGIG (reference sequence). V was clipped by 2 bases and J by 0 bases, with 8 bases between them. In DNA form, the CDR3 reads TGTGCCTGGAGTAGAACGAGCTCTGGAAACACCATATATTTT. Residues: CAWSRTSSGNTIYF.

This chain connects TRBV5-1 to TRBJ2-7; TRBD1 matches at 9 bases. The CDR3 spans 14 residues. Germline assignment: CDR1 SGHRS and CDR2 YFSETQ. The ends lost 3 bases at V and 8 bases at J; junction bases unmatched: 9. CDR3 nucleotide sequence: TGCGCCAGCAGCTCAGCCGGGACAGGGATCCAGCAGTACTTC. Protein sequence: CASSSAGTGIQQYF.

The chain uses TRBV11-2 and TRBJ2-6; 8 bases are shared with TRBD1. Germline-derived CDR1 and CDR2 are SGHAT and FQNNGV. The CDR3 has 18 residues. Unmatched junction bases numbered 5, after V lost 1 base and J lost 0 bases. The CDR3 reads CASSLGTGFYSGANVLTF. The CDR3 DNA follows: TGTGCCAGCAGCTTAGGGACAGGGTTCTACTCTGGGGCCAACGTCCTGACTTTC.

The rearrangement joins TRBV5-6 to TRBJ1-5; D is perhaps TRBD1 (6 bases). Germline assignment: CDR1 SGHDT and CDR2 YYEEEE. The V end lost 2 bases, the J end lost 4 bases, and 10 bases lay between the germline ends. The CDR3 spans 14 residues. The CDR3 DNA reads TGTGCCAGCAGCTTAAGGGGGGGGAATCAGCCCCAGCATTTT. Translation: CASSLRGGNQPQHF.

The rearrangement uses TRBV4-3 and TRBJ2-1; 11 nucleotides line up with TRBD2. Germline V gene sequence: CDR1 LGHNA, CDR2 YSLEER. Trimming at V came to 4 bases and at J to 10 bases, leaving 9 bases not matched to a gene. This CDR3 region has 15 residues. CDR3 in DNA: TGCGCCAGCAGCCCGCCAGGACTAGCGGGTAAGGAGCAGTTCTTC. This translates into CASSPPGLAGKEQFF.

V usage is TRBV6-5 and J usage is TRBJ1-2, with D uncertain. CDR3 length: 14 residues. V was trimmed by 6 bases and J by 1 base, leaving 12 bases between them. Germline CDR1 is MNHEY and CDR2 is SVGAGI. CDR3 sequence reads: CASRPRAGNYGYTF. CDR3 DNA: TGTGCCAGCAGACCCCGCGCCGGTAACTATGGCTACACCTTC.

The chain links TRBV15 to TRBJ2-7, with 10 nucleotides matching TRBD1. V was pared by 1 base and J by 3 bases, with 6 bases of the junction left unmatched. CDR1 and CDR2 (germline): LNHNV, YYDKDF (reference sequence). The CDR3 is made up of 16 amino acids. This CDR3 is CATSRGGGQGNYEQYF. The CDR3 region has the DNA TGTGCCACCAGCAGAGGAGGGGGACAGGGGAACTACGAGCAGTACTTC.

This clone was seen a single time. The V call is TRBV4-1, the J call TRBJ2-7, with D tentatively TRBD2 (6 bases). Per the germline V gene, CDR1 is MGHRA and CDR2 is YSYEKL. The CDR3 extends over 15 amino acids. Trimming stripped 2 bases from V and 4 bases from J, with 15 bases between. The CDR3 loop reads CASSQSYGRGYEQYF. The CDR3 region has the DNA TGCGCCAGCAGCCAATCTTACGGGAGAGGGTACGAGCAGTACTTC.

This rearrangement joins TRBV29-1 to TRBJ2-3; 7 positions agree with TRBD1. The trim removed 2 bases at V and 4 bases at J, leaving 0 bases unmatched. The CDR3 length is 12 residues. CDR1 and CDR2 (germline): SQVTM, ANQGSEA. CDR3 nucleotide sequence: TGCAGCGTTGAACAGGGGGCAGATACGCAGTATTTT. It yields the protein CSVEQGADTQYF.

This chain joins TRBV5-4 and TRBJ2-1; perhaps TRBD2 as D (5 bases). The CDR3 covers 16 residues. The V gene's germline CDR1 is SGHNT and CDR2 YYREEE (reference sequence). V gave up 4 bases and J gave up 7 bases, with 21 bases separating them. The CDR3 bases are TGTGCCAGCAGCAAAGAATCGGCTAGCTTCTTTAATGAGCAGTTCTTC. Encoded protein: CASSKESASFFNEQFF.

The rearrangement joins TRBV7-2 to TRBJ2-7; 9 bases line up with TRBD2. Germline CDR1 and CDR2: SGHTA and FQGNSA. The CDR3 loop spans 18 amino acids. Germline trimming cut 1 base from V and 0 bases from J; bases unmatched to any gene: 10. The CDR3 sequence is CASSLEVGGRVSSYEQYF. CDR3 in DNA: TGTGCCAGCAGCTTAGAAGTGGGCGGGAGGGTAAGCTCCTACGAGCAGTACTTC.

J is TRBJ2-7 and V is TRBV28, with 7 positions matching TRBD1. The CDR3 totals 14 residues. From germline, CDR1 is MDHEN and CDR2 SYDVKM. V trimming: 5 bases; J trimming: 2 bases; junction bases outside the gene matches: 6. The CDR3 nucleotides are TGTGCCAGCAGTCCCGACAGGGCTACCTACGAGCAGTACTTC. As protein: CASSPDRATYEQYF.